Listed below are T cell receptor beta chains from one sample, sequenced in a study of blood T cell repertoires in COVID-19. Produced via immunoSEQ multiplex PCR; TCRdb's table is partial and in-frame only. Here the sample spans 250,000 to 300,000 clones, approximately 82% being singletons. Source material: peripheral blood. Every receptor here comes from a man aged 55 to 70 who had recovered from COVID-19. The CDR3 runs from the conserved cysteine through the conserved F or W.

v_call cdr3_aa
TRBV18 CASSPGLGDGYTF
TRBV5-1 CASSLGNVAEQYF
TRBV6-1 CASSDRGRSNTEAFF
TRBV3-1/TRBV3-2 CASSRAEKLFF
TRBV9 CASSVIGSSNTGELFF
TRBV19 CASRDYYNEQFF
TRBV27 CASRGRLSEKLFF
TRBV25-1 CASSVGQSNEKLFF
TRBV27 CASSLSGTGAEQYF
TRBV2 CASSEGRTTRSTDTQYF
TRBV5-4 CASSVFGTSSYNEQFF
TRBV29-1 CSVDQLGHPQETQYF
TRBV27 CASSLLGTNQPQHF
TRBV28 CASSSPGTGKVTIYF
TRBV19 CASSQGREGVQPQHF
TRBV15 CATSREKTSGDTDTQYF
TRBV5-4 CASSSWAPNEQFF
TRBV15 CATSLHGTVNSPLHF
TRBV30 CAWSLQGNIQYF
TRBV7-2 CASSSLDRAEQYF
TRBV11-2 CASSLGTGTGSDTQYF
TRBV6-5 CASSRDRVQPQHF
TRBV4-1 CASSQNWAGDQETQYF
TRBV6-1 CASRDSGTGPGAFF
TRBV5-1 CASSPTGDYGYTF
TRBV2 CASSEPGGGLSYEQYF
TRBV27 CASKIGTSGTYEQYF
TRBV19 CASIGGHRSYNEQFF
TRBV7-2 CASSLKWGGSNNEQFF
TRBV15 CATSKEPFGTGDSNQPQHF
TRBV5-8 CASSSYYEQYF
TRBV30 CAWSEQDRAKANSPLHF
TRBV5-1 CASSWGQGNTEAFF
TRBV5-4 CAEGGLRGLNTEAFF
TRBV30 CAWSASGNTEAFF
TRBV7-3 CASSLSGQSGNTIYF
TRBV13 CASSLRVGGEAFF
TRBV5-4 CASSLGQGSNYGYTF
TRBV24-1 CATSGGHTDTQYF